These 32 T cell receptor beta chains were all obtained from the same sample, sequenced in a study of blood T cell repertoires in COVID-19. Sequencing was performed with immunoSEQ multiplex PCR; in TCRdb, only in-frame clones are kept and a portion is missing. This table holds about 160,000 clones, about 86% found once. The sample consisted of peripheral blood. The source is a woman over 75 with acute or convalescent COVID-19.

The chain recombines TRBV6-5 with TRBJ1-5; D perhaps matches TRBD1 (5 bases). Per the germline V gene, CDR1 is MNHEY and CDR2 is SVGAGI. The CDR3 loop spans 15 amino acids. V was cut by 3 bases and J by 6 bases, with 15 bases left in between. CDR3 region: CASSYFSGKRQPQHF. In nucleotides, the CDR3 is TGTGCCAGCAGTTATTTTTCAGGGAAACGTCAGCCCCAGCATTTT.

The chain carries TRBV7-8 and TRBJ1-1; 10 bases are a match to TRBD1. Germline V gene data show CDR1 as SGHVS and CDR2 as FQNEAQ. The junction had 11 bases not matched to a gene; V was cut back by 4 bases and J by 12 bases. There are 14 residues in the CDR3. The DNA for the CDR3 is TGTGCCAGCAGCTCCCCATCGGGGACAGGGGAAACTTTCTTT. Protein: CASSSPSGTGETFF.

The V and J genes are TRBV3-1 (or the pseudogene TRBV3-2) and TRBJ2-5; D perhaps matches TRBD1 (6 bases). V was trimmed by 0 bases and J by 5 bases, leaving 13 bases between them. This CDR3 contains 15 residues. Germline lookup yields CDR1 LGHDT and CDR2 YNNKEL (reference sequence). CDR3 residues: CASSQDNREYETQYF. Written as DNA, the CDR3 is TGTGCCAGCAGCCAAGATAACAGGGAGTACGAGACCCAGTACTTC.

The sample holds a few counts of this clone. An end of the junction differs from the germline gene, which may be a read error. V and J are TRBV7-7 and TRBJ2-5; 12 bases align to TRBD2. Germline V gene lookup returns CDR1 SSHAT and CDR2 FNYEAQ (reference sequence). CDR3 length: 16 amino acids. This CDR3 is CASSLGRLAGVETQYF. The CDR3 region has the DNA TGTGCTAGCAGCTTAGGGAGACTAGCGGGAGTAGAGACCCAGTACTTC.

The rearrangement links TRBV28 to TRBJ2-6, with 9 bases matching TRBD1. This CDR3 is built from 17 residues. Germline CDR1 is MDHEN and CDR2 is SYDVKM. V trimming: 7 bases; J trimming: 2 bases; junction bases outside the gene matches: 9. The CDR3 DNA is TGTGCCAGCACCTCCGGGGACAGGGTTACTGGGGCCAACGTCCTGACTTTC. This sequence encodes CASTSGDRVTGANVLTF.

In this sample, this clone turned up a few times. V is TRBV18 and J is TRBJ1-1; unclear D gene. The germline CDR1 and CDR2 sequences are KGHSH and LQKENI. V lost 3 bases to trimming and J lost 4 bases, with 6 bases between them. CDR3 length: 12 residues. The CDR3 sequence: CASSPVGTEAFF. As DNA, the CDR3 is TGTGCCAGCTCACCCGTCGGCACTGAAGCTTTCTTT. Variable domain in full (rest from reference TRBV18 and TRBJ1-1): NAGVMQNPRHLVRRRGQEARLRCSPMKGHSHVYWYRQLPEEGLKFMVYLQKENIIDESGMPKERFSAEFPKEGPSILRIQQVVRGDSAAYFCASSPVGTEAFFGQGTRLTVV.

This clone was detected once. The V call is TRBV4-1, the J call TRBJ2-1, with a weak D call TRBD2 (6 bases). This CDR3 region has 19 residues. In germline, CDR1 is MGHRA, CDR2 YSYEKL. The V end was cut by 5 bases, the J end by 1 base, with 24 bases between. CDR3: CASSFSPSGGLGSYNEQFF. In nucleotides, the CDR3 is TGCGCCAGCAGCTTCTCCCCTAGTGGGGGACTCGGATCCTACAATGAGCAGTTCTTC.

This clone was detected once. This chain links TRBV28 with TRBJ2-2; TRBD2 is a possible D gene (6 bases). The CDR3 consists of 16 residues. Between the trimmed V and J ends, which lost 6 bases and 4 bases, there was a span of 18 bases. Germline assignment: CDR1 MDHEN and CDR2 SYDVKM. In nucleotides, the CDR3 is TGTGCCAGCAGGAGAGAAAGCGGGCAGATCACCGGGGAGCTGTTTTTT. Translation gives CASRRESGQITGELFF.

V and J are TRBV12-2 and TRBJ2-2; the table names TRBD1, a call not compared with the DNA. TRBV12-2 is described as a pseudogene. This CDR3 has 18 amino acids. The CDR3 reads CASRLALPPGQNTGELFF. The DNA for the CDR3 is TGTGCAAGTCGCTTAGCCCTCCCTCCGGGACAAAATACCGGGGAGCTGTTTTTT.

The chain employs TRBV29-1 and TRBJ2-3; 9 bases align to TRBD1. Per germline, CDR1 SQVTM and CDR2 ANQGSEA. This CDR3 comprises 14 residues. J was trimmed by 2 bases and V by 3 bases; bases with no gene match: 3. The CDR3 sequence is CSVDRTGDTDTQYF. The CDR3 DNA follows: TGCAGCGTTGACAGGACAGGGGACACAGATACGCAGTATTTT.

The chain couples TRBV5-6 to TRBJ2-7; 7 bases align to TRBD1. The length of the CDR3 is 14 residues. The germline V gene has CDR1 SGHDT and CDR2 YYEEEE. The junction had 5 bases not matched to a gene; V was cut back by 2 bases and J by 3 bases. CDR3: CASSLRGGGYEQYF. Written as DNA, the CDR3 is TGTGCCAGCAGCTTACGAGGGGGCGGCTACGAGCAGTACTTC.

The V call is TRBV7-6, the J call TRBJ1-5; D is possibly TRBD1 (6 bases). The V end lost 1 base, the J end lost 7 bases, and 17 bases lay between the germline ends. From germline, CDR1 is SGHVS and CDR2 FNYEAQ. This CDR3 has 16 amino acids. This CDR3 is CASSLERNGGLQPQHF. CDR3 in DNA: TGTGCCAGCAGCTTAGAACGGAACGGGGGGCTACAGCCCCAGCATTTT.

V gene TRBV7-9 combines with J gene TRBJ2-1, with 9 bases that match TRBD2. The CDR3 runs to 17 residues. The germline V gene encodes CDR1 SEHNR and CDR2 FQNEAQ (reference sequence). V lost 3 bases and J lost 3; bases outside the gene matches: 9. The CDR3 coding sequence is TGTGCCAGCAGCTTCCCTATAGCGGGGGCCTACTACAATGAGCAGTTCTTC. It encodes CASSFPIAGAYYNEQFF.

The chain joins TRBV5-5 to TRBJ1-4, with 7 bases matching TRBD1. The germline V gene encodes CDR1 SGHKS and CDR2 YYEKEE (reference sequence). CDR3 length: 14 amino acids. The V and J ends lost 0 bases and 8 bases, in that order; junction bases with no gene match: 4. CDR3 sequence (DNA): TGTGCCAGCAGCTTGGGCAGGGGGTTCGAAAAACTGTTTTTT. It translates to CASSLGRGFEKLFF.

This clone was counted between two and nine times. CDR3 DNA sequence: TGTGCCAGCAGCCAAGGGACAGGGGGCATTTTTGGCTACACCTTC. Its translation: CASSQGTGGIFGYTF. V and J are TRBV14 and TRBJ1-2, with 11 bases aligning to TRBD1. The germline V gene has CDR1 SGHDN and CDR2 FVKESK. The CDR3 contains 15 residues. The V gene end was trimmed by 1 base and the J gene end by 7 bases; junction bases not matched to a gene: 5.

The chain uses TRBV6-2 or TRBV6-3 and TRBJ1-2; 9 positions agree with TRBD1. This CDR3 is 14 amino acids long. J was trimmed by 7 bases and V by 4 bases; bases with no gene match: 7. CDR1 is MNHEY, CDR2 SVGEGT, per germline. The CDR3 nucleotides read TGTGCCAGCAGTTTACAGGGGGCGCGTCTTGGCTACACCTTC. It yields the protein CASSLQGARLGYTF.

This chain joins TRBV19 and TRBJ1-1; 8 bases line up with TRBD1. The V gene's germline CDR1 is LNHDA and CDR2 SQIVND (reference sequence). The length of the CDR3 is 12 residues. The trim removed 11 bases at V and 5 bases at J, leaving 7 bases unmatched. CDR3 nucleotides: TGTGCCTCCGCGACAGGGGTTACTGAAGCTTTCTTT. Translation: CASATGVTEAFF.

This clone was counted once. This chain connects TRBV3-1 (or the pseudogene TRBV3-2) to TRBJ1-2; TRBD1 matches 7 bases. Germline values: CDR1 LGHDT, CDR2 YNNKEL (reference sequence). Trimming cost V 6 bases and J 2 bases; bases outside gene matches: 6. The CDR3 extends over 14 amino acids. CDR3 protein: CASSPTTGNYGYTF. The CDR3 DNA is TGTGCCAGCAGTCCAACGACAGGGAACTATGGCTACACCTTC.

This chain connects TRBV24-1 to TRBJ2-3; TRBD2 agrees at 7 bases. The CDR3 length is 16 residues. CDR1 and CDR2 (germline): KGHDR, SFDVKD. V dropped 4 bases and J dropped 7; count of bases not matched to a gene: 13. The CDR3 DNA is TGTGCCACCAGTGACCCCGCCGCGGGAGACTTTCATACGCAGTATTTT. Protein sequence: CATSDPAAGDFHTQYF.

Only one count was recorded for this clone. The genes are TRBV19 and TRBJ1-2, with D unresolved. CDR3 length: 13 amino acids. V shed 3 bases and J shed 11 bases, with 16 bases lying between them. Germline lookup yields CDR1 LNHDA and CDR2 SQIVND (reference sequence). CDR3 in DNA: TGTGCCAGTAGTATTAGCTTAGGCGTAAGGTACACCTTC. Amino acids: CASSISLGVRYTF.

The chain carries TRBV5-1 and TRBJ1-1, with a tentative D call TRBD1 (5 bases). Trimming took 1 base from V and 6 from J, leaving 10 bases between them. The CDR3 is 13 residues long. Germline loops: CDR1 SGHRS, CDR2 YFSETQ. CDR3: CASSLQVGAEAFF. In nucleotides, the CDR3 is TGCGCCAGCAGCTTGCAGGTAGGGGCTGAAGCTTTCTTT.

The rearrangement uses TRBV4-3 and TRBJ2-4; 10 positions match TRBD2. The germline V gene encodes CDR1 LGHNA and CDR2 YSLEER. After removal of 0 bases from V and 6 bases from J, the junction contained 5 bases not matched to a gene. The CDR3 totals 16 residues. The CDR3 spells CASSQDWASGGNIQYF. The CDR3 DNA reads TGCGCCAGCAGCCAAGATTGGGCTAGCGGGGGAAACATTCAGTACTTC.

V and J are TRBV4-3 and TRBJ2-1; TRBD2 matches 7 bases. The J segment lost 12 bases and the V segment lost 1 base, leaving 6 bases of the junction unmatched. This CDR3 has 13 residues. Germline CDR1 is LGHNA and CDR2 is YSLEER. The chain's CDR3 is CASSQGRDYPQFF. The DNA for the CDR3 is TGCGCCAGCAGCCAAGGGCGGGACTACCCGCAGTTCTTC.

The chain couples TRBV29-1 to TRBJ2-7, with D hard to call. Trimming removed 0 bases from V and 3 bases from J, with 3 bases in between. The CDR3 spans 11 residues. Germline CDR1 and CDR2: SQVTM and ANQGSEA. The CDR3: CSVEDLYEQYF. The DNA of the CDR3 is TGCAGCGTTGAAGATCTCTACGAGCAGTACTTC.

The genes are TRBV7-2 and TRBJ1-2; 8 nucleotides match TRBD1. The CDR3 is made up of 15 amino acids. Germline V gene lookup returns CDR1 SGHTA and CDR2 FQGNSA. With V trimmed by 1 base and J by 8 bases, 9 bases remained unmatched. The DNA of the CDR3 is TGTGCCAGCAGCTTAGTAAGCCGGGGACAGGAAGGCTACACCTTC. It translates to CASSLVSRGQEGYTF.

This clone was counted only a few times. The rearrangement joins TRBV4-1 to TRBJ2-5; possible D gene TRBD1, 5 bases. Trimming cost V 1 base and J 3 bases, with 9 bases left between them. The CDR3 is 14 residues long. Germline V CDR1 and CDR2: MGHRA, YSYEKL. The CDR3 nucleotides read TGCGCCAGCAGCCAAGCTGACAGAAAAGAGACCCAGTACTTC. It yields the protein CASSQADRKETQYF.

The chain has TRBV5-1 and TRBJ2-7; 7 nucleotides align to TRBD1. Trimming at V came to 4 bases and at J to 2 bases, leaving 3 bases not matched to a gene. The CDR3 is made up of 13 amino acids. Germline V CDR1 and CDR2: SGHRS, YFSETQ. The CDR3 sequence: CASSLTGPYEQYF. As DNA, the CDR3 is TGCGCCAGCAGCCTGACAGGGCCCTACGAGCAGTACTTC.

The chain links TRBV7-2 to TRBJ2-1; no firm D call. The CDR3 covers 13 residues. V was shortened by 3 bases and J by 10 bases, with 13 bases between the two germline ends. Per germline, CDR1 SGHTA and CDR2 FQGNSA. The CDR3 region has the DNA TGTGCCAGCAGCTTCCGTCTGGGCGACGAGCAGTTCTTC. It translates to CASSFRLGDEQFF. Variable domain in full (rest from reference TRBV7-2 and TRBJ2-1): GAGVSQSPSNKVTEKGKDVELRCDPISGHTALYWYRQSLGQGLEFLIYFQGNSAPDKSGLPSDRFSAERTGGSVSTLTIQRTQQEDSAVYLCASSFRLGDEQFFGPGTRLTVL.

The CDR3 loop is CASSEGQGWRDTQYF. CDR3 nucleotide sequence: TGTGCCAGCAGTGAAGGGCAGGGTTGGAGAGATACGCAGTATTTT. V gene TRBV2 combines with J gene TRBJ2-3; D is possibly TRBD1 (5 bases). This CDR3 spans 15 amino acids. Germline V gene sequence: CDR1 SNHLY, CDR2 FYNNEI. Trimming took off 1 base at V and 5 bases at J, with 13 bases between the two ends.

This clone appeared once. The rearrangement joins TRBV24-1 to TRBJ1-6, with D perhaps matching TRBD1 (6 bases). CDR1 and CDR2 from the germline V gene are KGHDR and SFDVKD. Trimming shortened V by 7 bases and J by 7 bases, and 13 bases separated the two germline ends. CDR3 size: 14 residues. The chain's CDR3 is CATRQGLRNSPLHF. CDR3 in DNA: TGTGCCACCAGACAGGGCCTCCGAAATTCACCCCTCCACTTT.

The chain carries TRBV23-1 and TRBJ1-1; D gene uncertain. TRBV23-1 is designated an ORF whose function remains uncertain. This CDR3 is built from 14 residues. V lost 0 bases, J lost 0 bases, and 5 bases lay in between. The CDR3 sequence is CASSQSEVNTEAFF. The CDR3 nucleotides are TGCGCCAGCAGTCAATCAGAGGTGAACACTGAAGCTTTCTTT.

The J gene is TRBJ1-4, the V gene TRBV5-5; maybe TRBD1 (6 bases). With 3 bases removed from V and 11 bases from J, the gap between germline ends came to 17 bases. Germline V gene data show CDR1 as SGHKS and CDR2 as YYEKEE (reference sequence). The CDR3 loop spans 14 amino acids. This chain's CDR3 is CASSSALIRGKLFF. In nucleotides, the CDR3 is TGTGCCAGCAGCTCTGCCCTTATAAGGGGGAAACTGTTTTTT. Filled out from reference TRBV5-5 and TRBJ1-4, the complete variable domain reads DAGVTQSPTHLIKTRGQQVTLRCSPISGHKSVSWYQQVLGQGPQFIFQYYEKEERGRGNFPDRFSARQFPNYSSELNVNALLLGDSALYLCASSSALIRGKLFFGSGTQLSVL.